One and the same sample provided the 16 T cell receptor beta chains below, sequenced in a study of blood T cell repertoires in COVID-19. Repertoires were generated with immunoSEQ multiplex PCR, while TCRdb's copy carries only in-frame clones and drops some. The data show 200,000 to 300,000 clones, with around 90% seen just once and around 0.86% held by the top ten. Input material: peripheral blood. The source is a man aged 25 to 40 with COVID-19, enrolled during active disease.

V usage is TRBV6-5 and J usage is TRBJ2-7, with 9 bases identical to TRBD1. J lost 6 bases, V lost 8 bases, and 11 bases had no gene match. Germline lookup yields CDR1 MNHEY and CDR2 SVGAGI. The CDR3 sequence is 14 residues long. CDR3 bases: TGTGCCAGCGACCTGACAGGGGGTAGTTTCGAGCAGTACTTC. It is translated as CASDLTGGSFEQYF.

V gene TRBV19 combines with J gene TRBJ2-1; 8 bases map to TRBD2. Trimming cost V 6 bases and J 13 bases; bases outside gene matches: 8. The CDR3 covers 12 residues. Germline V lookup: CDR1 LNHDA, CDR2 SQIVND (reference sequence). CDR3 region: CASRAGGGGQFF. In DNA, the CDR3 is TGTGCCAGTAGGGCGGGGGGCGGTGGCCAGTTCTTC. Variable domain in full (rest from reference TRBV19 and TRBJ2-1): DGGITQSPKYLFRKEGQNVTLSCEQNLNHDAMYWYRQDPGQGLRLIYYSQIVNDFQKGDIAEGYSVSREKKESFPLTVTSAQKNPTAFYLCASRAGGGGQFFGPGTRLTVL.

The rearrangement links TRBV5-6 to TRBJ1-1; TRBD1 agrees at 8 bases. Per germline, CDR1 SGHDT and CDR2 YYEEEE. V gave up 6 bases and J gave up 1 base; unmatched junction bases: 8. This CDR3 spans 15 amino acids. This CDR3 reads CASISSGGANTEAFF. The CDR3 DNA reads as TGTGCCAGCATAAGTTCAGGGGGCGCGAACACTGAAGCTTTCTTT.

This chain links TRBV19 with TRBJ1-2, with D possibly TRBD1 on 5 matching bases. Germline lookup yields CDR1 LNHDA and CDR2 SQIVND (reference sequence). V lost 6 bases, J lost 1 base, and 12 bases lay in between. This CDR3 has 14 amino acids. The CDR3 sequence is CASSPWGDNYGYTF. DNA for the CDR3: TGTGCCAGTAGCCCCTGGGGGGATAACTATGGCTACACCTTC. The complete variable domain, with remaining parts taken from reference TRBV19 and TRBJ1-2, reads DGGITQSPKYLFRKEGQNVTLSCEQNLNHDAMYWYRQDPGQGLRLIYYSQIVNDFQKGDIAEGYSVSREKKESFPLTVTSAQKNPTAFYLCASSPWGDNYGYTFGSGTRLTVV.

Of note for this clone: Other nucleotide sequences in the sample specify the same CDR3. V is TRBV19 and J is TRBJ1-5; D unclear. This CDR3 is built from 13 residues. V lost 1 base to trimming and J lost 6 bases, with 7 bases between them. Germline assignment: CDR1 LNHDA and CDR2 SQIVND (reference sequence). The CDR3 DNA is TGTGCCAGTAGTATAGCATCAGGTCAGCCCCAGCATTTT. This encodes CASSIASGQPQHF.

The chain employs TRBV19 and TRBJ2-1, with 8 bases identical to TRBD1. Germline V CDR1 and CDR2: LNHDA, SQIVND (reference sequence). The CDR3 is 16 residues long. V trimming: 6 bases; J trimming: 0 bases; junction bases outside the gene matches: 7. CDR3 sequence reads: CASRPTGVLSYNEQFF. The CDR3 DNA follows: TGTGCCAGTAGGCCGACAGGGGTCCTCTCCTACAATGAGCAGTTCTTC.

The chain combines TRBV5-1 with TRBJ2-2; TRBD2 matches 12 bases. There are 15 residues in the CDR3. The ends lost 5 bases at V and 6 bases at J; junction bases unmatched: 5. Germline V lookup: CDR1 SGHRS, CDR2 YFSETQ. The DNA of the CDR3 is TGCGCCAGCAGTTCGACTAGCGGGGGCCCCGGGGAGCTGTTTTTT. The encoded protein is CASSSTSGGPGELFF. The entire variable domain, with the rest obtained from reference TRBV5-1 and TRBJ2-2, is as follows: KAGVTQTPRYLIKTRGQQVTLSCSPISGHRSVSWYQQTPGQGLQFLFEYFSETQRNKGNFPGRFSGRQFSNSRSEMNVSTLELGDSALYLCASSSTSGGPGELFFGEGSRLTVL.

This clone has just one count. J is TRBJ1-6 and V is TRBV7-9, with D perhaps matching TRBD1 (5 bases). Germline CDR1 and CDR2: SEHNR and FQNEAQ (reference sequence). The germline V and J ends were trimmed by 5 bases and 12 bases, with 14 bases remaining between them. This CDR3 region has 13 residues. The CDR3 nucleotides read TGTGCCAGCAGCCGGCAGGGTAGGAGACCCCTCCACTTT. Translating it yields CASSRQGRRPLHF.

In its sample, this clone was seen once. This rearrangement joins TRBV12-3 or TRBV12-4 to TRBJ2-7; 9 bases are a match to TRBD1. This CDR3 is built from 12 residues. V shed 7 bases and J 3 bases; nucleotides not matched to a gene: 1. CDR3 DNA sequence: TGTGCCAGCAAGACAGGGGGCTACGAGCAGTACTTC. This sequence encodes CASKTGGYEQYF.

This rearrangement joins TRBV20-1 to TRBJ2-5; the match to TRBD2 covers 10 bases. V was pared by 3 bases and J by 1 base, with 2 bases of the junction left unmatched. Looked up from germline, CDR1 is DFQATT and CDR2 is SNEGSKA (reference sequence). This CDR3 spans 14 amino acids. The CDR3 region has the DNA TGCAGTGCTAGTACTAGCGGGGTCCAAGAGACCCAGTACTTC. Residues: CSASTSGVQETQYF.

The V call is TRBV4-2, the J call TRBJ1-6; D is uncertain. The germline CDR1 and CDR2 sequences are LGHNA and YNFKEQ. V lost 0 bases and J 5 bases, leaving 11 bases between the germline ends. The CDR3 is made up of 16 amino acids. CDR3 in amino acids: CASSQEWTGNNSPLHF. The CDR3, as DNA: TGTGCCAGCAGCCAAGAATGGACGGGAAATAATTCACCCCTCCACTTT.

The chain links TRBV10-2 to TRBJ1-1; 7 positions agree with TRBD1. V trimming: 0 bases; J trimming: 5 bases; junction bases outside the gene matches: 3. Germline V lookup: CDR1 WSHSY, CDR2 SAAADI. This CDR3 region has 14 residues. The CDR3 DNA reads as TGCGCCAGCAGTGAGTCAGGGGGCAGGACTGAAGCTTTCTTT. It translates to CASSESGGRTEAFF.

This chain links TRBV5-1 with TRBJ1-5, with TRBD1 matching 7 bases. In germline, CDR1 is SGHRS, CDR2 YFSETQ. CDR3 size: 15 residues. The trim removed 0 bases at V and 5 bases at J, leaving 5 bases unmatched. DNA of the CDR3: TGCGCCAGCAGCTTGGAGGGACAGCCCCATCAGCCCCAGCATTTT. Amino acid sequence: CASSLEGQPHQPQHF.

This clone was found a few times. The chain links TRBV4-1 to TRBJ2-2; 7 nucleotides match TRBD1. The CDR3 covers 15 residues. Germline loops: CDR1 MGHRA, CDR2 YSYEKL. Unmatched junction bases numbered 6, after V lost 4 bases and J lost 4 bases. CDR3 in amino acids: CASSLGRGPTGELFF. Here the CDR3 DNA reads TGCGCCAGCAGCCTGGGTAGGGGGCCCACCGGGGAGCTGTTTTTT.

This chain links TRBV3-1 (or the pseudogene TRBV3-2) with TRBJ2-1; D is unclear. The CDR3 covers 13 residues. The V gene lost 5 bases and the J gene lost 9 bases, with 14 bases spanning the gap. CDR1 is LGHDT, CDR2 YNNKEL, per germline (reference sequence). CDR3 residues: CASSTTSPSEQFF. The CDR3 bases are TGTGCCAGCAGCACTACCAGCCCCAGTGAGCAGTTCTTC.

As to this clone: Other DNA sequences within the sample encode an identical CDR3. The rearrangement links TRBV9 to TRBJ1-1; D unclear. There are 14 residues in the CDR3. Looked up from germline, CDR1 is SGDLS and CDR2 is YYNGEE. V lost 0 bases and J lost 1, with 7 bases in between. This CDR3 is CASSVAGRNTEAFF. The CDR3 bases are TGTGCCAGCAGCGTAGCTGGCCGGAACACTGAAGCTTTCTTT.